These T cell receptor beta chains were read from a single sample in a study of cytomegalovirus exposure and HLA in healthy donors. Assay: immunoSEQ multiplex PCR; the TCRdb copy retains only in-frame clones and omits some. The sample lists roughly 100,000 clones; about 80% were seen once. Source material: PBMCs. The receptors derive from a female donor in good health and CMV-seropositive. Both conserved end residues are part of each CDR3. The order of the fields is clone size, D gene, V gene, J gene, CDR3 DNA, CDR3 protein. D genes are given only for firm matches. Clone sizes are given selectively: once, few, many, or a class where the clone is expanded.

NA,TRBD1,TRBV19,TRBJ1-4,TGTGCCAGTAGTCACCGGGACAGGAGTCGTGAAAAACTGTTTTTT,CASSHRDRSREKLFF
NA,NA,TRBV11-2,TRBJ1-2,TGTGCCAGCAGCCCCCTTGGAGCGGGCGGAAACTATGGCTACACCTTC,CASSPLGAGGNYGYTF
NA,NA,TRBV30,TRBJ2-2,TGTGCCTGGAGCTCGAGGGGGGGAACCGGGGAGCTGTTTTTT,CAWSSRGGTGELFF
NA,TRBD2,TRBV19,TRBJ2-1,TGTGCCAGTAACCGGGGGGGACGGTTAAATGAGCAGTTCTTC,CASNRGGRLNEQFF
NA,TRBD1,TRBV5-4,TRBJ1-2,TGTGCCAGCAGCTTGATAGGGGGCGGCTACACCTTC,CASSLIGGGYTF
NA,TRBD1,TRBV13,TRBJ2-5,TGTGCCAGCAGCTTTACCTCTATCTTTGGGACAGGCGACAAAGAGACCCAGTACTTC,CASSFTSIFGTGDKETQYF
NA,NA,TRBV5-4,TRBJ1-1,TGTGCCAGCAGCGCGGCCCGAGGGTCCACTGAAGCTTTCTTT,CASSAARGSTEAFF
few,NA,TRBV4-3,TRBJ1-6,TGCGCCAGCAGCCGCTCGCGGGGCGTTGGATCACCCCTCCACTTT,CASSRSRGVGSPLHF
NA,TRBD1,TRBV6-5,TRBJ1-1,TGTGCCAGCAGTTACGGTAAGGGGGCAAGGCTCACTGAAGCTTTCTTT,CASSYGKGARLTEAFF
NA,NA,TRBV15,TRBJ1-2,TGTGCCACCAGCAGAGATACGGGGGTTGGCTACACCTTC,CATSRDTGVGYTF
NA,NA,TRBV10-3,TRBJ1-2,TGTGCCATCAGCCAGGAAACTAACTATGGCTACACCTTC,CAISQETNYGYTF
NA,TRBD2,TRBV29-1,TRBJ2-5,TGCAGCGTTGAAGAAAGACTAGCGGGAGGGATAGAGACCCAGTACTTC,CSVEERLAGGIETQYF
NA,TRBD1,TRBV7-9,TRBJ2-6,TGTGCCAGCAGCGACAGGGGGGCAGGGGCCAACGTCCTGACTTTC,CASSDRGAGANVLTF
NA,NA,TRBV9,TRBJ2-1,TGTGCCAGCAGCGTAGGGGCAATGGCCTCCTACAATGAGCAGTTCTTC,CASSVGAMASYNEQFF
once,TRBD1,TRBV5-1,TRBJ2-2,TGCGCCAGCAGTAGGGACAGGGCTCAAAAGTGGGAGACCGGGGAGCTGTTTTTT,CASSRDRAQKWETGELFF
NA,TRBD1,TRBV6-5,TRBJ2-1,TGTGCCAGCAGTCGACAGGGTGGCGAGCAGTTCTTC,CASSRQGGEQFF
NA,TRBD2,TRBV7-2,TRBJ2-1,TGTGCCAGCAGCCTGAGCGGGGGGTCCTACAATGAGCAGTTCTTC,CASSLSGGSYNEQFF
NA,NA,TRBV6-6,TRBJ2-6,TGTGCCAGCAGTTACGGAGGTTCCGGGGCCAACGTCCTGACTTTC,CASSYGGSGANVLTF
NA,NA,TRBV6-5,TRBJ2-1,TGTGCCAGCAGTTATGATCCGGGGTCCACTGAGCAGTTCTTC,CASSYDPGSTEQFF
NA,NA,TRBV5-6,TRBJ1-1,TGTGCCAGCAGCCCCCAGGTGGGCACTGAAGCTTTCTTT,CASSPQVGTEAFF
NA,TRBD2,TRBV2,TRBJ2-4,TGTGCCAGCACCCACCGGGGGGGGCGAGGCATTCAGTACTTC,CASTHRGGRGIQYF
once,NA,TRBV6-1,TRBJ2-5,TGTGCCAGCAGTGAGTTAGCGGTCCAAGAGACCCAGTACTTC,CASSELAVQETQYF
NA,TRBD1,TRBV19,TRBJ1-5,TGTGCCAGTAGTGCCCGGACAGGGGGTCATCAGCCCCAGCATTTT,CASSARTGGHQPQHF
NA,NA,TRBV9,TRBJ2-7,TGTGCCAGCAGCGTAGCTGTGTCTAGCCTATACTACGAGCAGTACTTC,CASSVAVSSLYYEQYF
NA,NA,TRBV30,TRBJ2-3,TGTGCCTGGACTAGCGGCACAGATACGCAGTATTTT,CAWTSGTDTQYF
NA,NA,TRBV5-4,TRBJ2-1,TGTGCCAGCAGCTTTGGGGGAGTTGGGCGGGGCAATGAGCAGTTCTTC,CASSFGGVGRGNEQFF
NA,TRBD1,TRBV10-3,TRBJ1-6,TGTGCCATCAGCGCGACAGGGAGCAATTCACCCCTCCACTTT,CAISATGSNSPLHF
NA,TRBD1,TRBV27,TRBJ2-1,TGTGCCAGCAGTATGACAGGGGCAACCTACAATGAGCAGTTCTTC,CASSMTGATYNEQFF
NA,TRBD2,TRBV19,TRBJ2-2,TGTGCCAGTAGTAGCCGTCCGGGGCGGGGGGGCCCCTCCGGGGAGCTGTTTTTT,CASSSRPGRGGPSGELFF
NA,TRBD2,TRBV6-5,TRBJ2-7,TGTGCCAGCAGTTACACGTCTAGCGGGAATCACTACGAGCAGTACTTC,CASSYTSSGNHYEQYF
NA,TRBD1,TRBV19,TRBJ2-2,TGTGCCAGTAGTAAGAGTCCCGGGACAGGGTCCGGGGAGCTGTTTTTT,CASSKSPGTGSGELFF
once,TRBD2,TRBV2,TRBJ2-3,TGTGCCAGCCTGGTGGTAGCGGGAGATACGCAGTATTTT,CASLVVAGDTQYF
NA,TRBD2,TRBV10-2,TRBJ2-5,TGCGCCACCACTACTAGCGGGAGCCCTTATGGGAAGACCCAGTACTTC,CATTTSGSPYGKTQYF
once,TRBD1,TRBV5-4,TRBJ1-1,TGTGCCAGCAGCTCGGACAGGCCGAACACTGAAGCTTTCTTT,CASSSDRPNTEAFF
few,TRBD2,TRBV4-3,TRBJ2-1,TGCGCCAGCAGCCAAGAGGGCCTACTAGCGGGGGGGGGTGAGCAGTTCTTC,CASSQEGLLAGGGEQFF
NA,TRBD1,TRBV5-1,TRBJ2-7,TGCGCCAGCAGCTTGGCGACAGGGGTTCGCGAGCAGTACTTC,CASSLATGVREQYF
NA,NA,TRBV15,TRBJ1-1,TGTGCCACCAGCAGACAACAGGTTCTGAACACTGAAGCTTTCTTT,CATSRQQVLNTEAFF
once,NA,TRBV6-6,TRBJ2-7,TGTGCCAGCTATGAAATAGGGGGGGCGGACTCCTACGAGCAGTACTTC,CASYEIGGADSYEQYF
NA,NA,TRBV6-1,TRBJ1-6,TGTGCCAGCACTTTGCGTTATAATTCACCCCTCCACTTT,CASTLRYNSPLHF
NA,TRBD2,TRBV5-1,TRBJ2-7,TGCGCCAGCAGCTTGGCCTTTTCGAGCGGGAGGTCGTACGAGCAGTACTTC,CASSLAFSSGRSYEQYF
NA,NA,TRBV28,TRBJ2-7,TGTGCCAGCAAACTCGACAGGAACGCCTACGAGCAGTACTTC,CASKLDRNAYEQYF
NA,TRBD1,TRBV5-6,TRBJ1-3,TGTGCCAGCAGCTCAGGGGGCTTCGGAAACACCATATATTTT,CASSSGGFGNTIYF
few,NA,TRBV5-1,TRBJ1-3,TGCGCCAGCAGCTTGTGGGCTAACTCTGGGCCGGGAAACACCATATATTTT,CASSLWANSGPGNTIYF
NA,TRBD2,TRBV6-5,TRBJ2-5,TGTGCCAGCAGTTACCAATCCTGGACTAGCGGAGAGACCCAGTACTTC,CASSYQSWTSGETQYF
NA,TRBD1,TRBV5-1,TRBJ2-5,TGCGCCAGCAGCTCGCAGGGGGCGCAGGAGACCCAGTACTTC,CASSSQGAQETQYF
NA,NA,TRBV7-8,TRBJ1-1,TGTGCCAGCAGCTTAGGAGGACTGCAGAACACTGAAGCTTTCTTT,CASSLGGLQNTEAFF
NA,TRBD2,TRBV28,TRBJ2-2,TGTGCCAGCAGTTTATGGGGACTAGCGGGAGGTCCCGGGGAGCTGTTTTTT,CASSLWGLAGGPGELFF
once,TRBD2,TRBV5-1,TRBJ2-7,TGCGCCAGCAGCACCGGGACTAGCGGGAGGGTCGGTGGTGAGCAGTACTTC,CASSTGTSGRVGGEQYF
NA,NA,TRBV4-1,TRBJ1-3,TGCGCCAGCAGCCAAGTTCTTGGAAACACCATATATTTT,CASSQVLGNTIYF
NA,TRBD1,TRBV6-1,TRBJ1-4,TGTGCCAGCAGTCTTGGACAGGTTTATGAAAAACTGTTTTTT,CASSLGQVYEKLFF
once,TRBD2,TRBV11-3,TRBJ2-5,TGTGCCAGCAGCTTAGGACTAGCTGGTGAAGAGACCCAGTACTTC,CASSLGLAGEETQYF
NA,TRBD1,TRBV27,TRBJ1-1,TGTGCCAGCAGTTTATGGACAGGGAGTAACCGCATGAACACTGAAGCTTTCTTT,CASSLWTGSNRMNTEAFF
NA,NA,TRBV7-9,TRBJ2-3,TGTGCCAGCGCAACTCTGGCACAGGGTATGGGAGATACGCAGTATTTT,CASATLAQGMGDTQYF
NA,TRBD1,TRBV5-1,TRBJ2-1,TGCGCCAGCAGCTTGGGTAACAGGGGGGATGAGCAGTTCTTC,CASSLGNRGDEQFF
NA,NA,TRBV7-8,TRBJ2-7,TGTGCCAGCAGCCCCCGGTACGAGCAGTACTTC,CASSPRYEQYF
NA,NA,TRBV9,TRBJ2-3,TGTGTCAGCAGCCGTCGGGATACGCAGTATTTT,CVSSRRDTQYF
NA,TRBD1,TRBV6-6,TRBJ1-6,TGTGCCAGCAGTTATCTTGACAGGGGTAATTCACCCCTCCACTTT,CASSYLDRGNSPLHF